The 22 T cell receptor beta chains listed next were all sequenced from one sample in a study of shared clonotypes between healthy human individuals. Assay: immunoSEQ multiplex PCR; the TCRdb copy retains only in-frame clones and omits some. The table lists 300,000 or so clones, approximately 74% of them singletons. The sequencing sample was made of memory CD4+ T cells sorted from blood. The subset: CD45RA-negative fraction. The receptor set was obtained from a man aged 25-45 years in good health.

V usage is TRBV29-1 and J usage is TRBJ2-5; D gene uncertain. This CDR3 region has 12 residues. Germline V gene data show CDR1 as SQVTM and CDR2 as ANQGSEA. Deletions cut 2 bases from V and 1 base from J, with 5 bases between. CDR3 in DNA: TGCAGCGTTGAATTTAGCCAAGAGACCCAGTACTTC. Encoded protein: CSVEFSQETQYF. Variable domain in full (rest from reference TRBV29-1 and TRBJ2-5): SAVISQKPSRDICQRGTSLTIQCQVDSQVTMMFWYRQQPGQSLTLIATANQGSEATYESGFVIDKFPISRPNLTFSTLTVSNMSPEDSSIYLCSVEFSQETQYFGPGTRLLVL.

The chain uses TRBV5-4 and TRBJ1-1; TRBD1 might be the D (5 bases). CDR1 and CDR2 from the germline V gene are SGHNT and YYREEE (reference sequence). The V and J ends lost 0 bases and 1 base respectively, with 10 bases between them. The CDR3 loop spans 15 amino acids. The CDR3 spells CASSLGGTGNTEAFF. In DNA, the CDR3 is TGTGCCAGCAGCTTGGGGGGGACGGGGAACACTGAAGCTTTCTTT.

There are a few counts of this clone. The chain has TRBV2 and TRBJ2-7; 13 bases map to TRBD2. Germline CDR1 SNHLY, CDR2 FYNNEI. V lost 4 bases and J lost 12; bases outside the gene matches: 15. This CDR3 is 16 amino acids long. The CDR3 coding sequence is TGTGCCAGCAGTGTGGAGGGGAGGACTAGCGGGAGATCTCCGTACTTC. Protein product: CASSVEGRTSGRSPYF. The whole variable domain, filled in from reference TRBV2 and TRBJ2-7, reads EPEVTQTPSHQVTQMGQEVILRCVPISNHLYFYWYRQILGQKVEFLVSFYNNEISEKSEIFDDQFSVERPDGSNFTLKIRSTKLEDSAMYFCASSVEGRTSGRSPYFGPGTRLTVT.

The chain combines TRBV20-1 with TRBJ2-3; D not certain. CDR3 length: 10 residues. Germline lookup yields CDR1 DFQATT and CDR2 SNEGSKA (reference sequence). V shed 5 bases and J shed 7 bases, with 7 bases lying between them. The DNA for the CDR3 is TGCAGTGCTGGCCCGAATACGCAGTATTTT. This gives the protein CSAGPNTQYF.

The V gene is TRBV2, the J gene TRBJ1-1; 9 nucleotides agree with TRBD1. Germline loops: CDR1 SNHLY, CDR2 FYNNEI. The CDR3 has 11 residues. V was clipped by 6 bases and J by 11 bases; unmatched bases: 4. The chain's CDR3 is CASSRDRVAFF. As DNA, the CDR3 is TGTGCCAGCAGCCGGGACAGGGTGGCTTTCTTT.

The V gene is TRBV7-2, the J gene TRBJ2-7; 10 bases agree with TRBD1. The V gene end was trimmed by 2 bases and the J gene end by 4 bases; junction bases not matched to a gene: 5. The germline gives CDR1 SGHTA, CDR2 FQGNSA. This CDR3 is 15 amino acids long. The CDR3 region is CASSLSGTGVYEQYF. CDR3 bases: TGTGCCAGCAGCTTATCTGGGACAGGGGTGTACGAGCAGTACTTC. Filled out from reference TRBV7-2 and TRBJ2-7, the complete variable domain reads GAGVSQSPSNKVTEKGKDVELRCDPISGHTALYWYRQSLGQGLEFLIYFQGNSAPDKSGLPSDRFSAERTGGSVSTLTIQRTQQEDSAVYLCASSLSGTGVYEQYFGPGTRLTVT.

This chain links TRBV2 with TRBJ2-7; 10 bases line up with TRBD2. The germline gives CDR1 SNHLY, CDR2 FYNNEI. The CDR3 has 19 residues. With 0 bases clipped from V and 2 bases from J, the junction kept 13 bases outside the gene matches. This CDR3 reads CASSEALYPSGSATYEQYF. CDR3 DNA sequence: TGTGCCAGCAGTGAAGCTCTGTATCCTAGCGGGAGCGCTACCTACGAGCAGTACTTC.

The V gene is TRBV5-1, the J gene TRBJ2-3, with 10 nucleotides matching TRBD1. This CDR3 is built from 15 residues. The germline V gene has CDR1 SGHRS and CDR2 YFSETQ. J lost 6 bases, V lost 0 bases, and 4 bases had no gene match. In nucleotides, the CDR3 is TGCGCCAGCAGCTTGGCGGGGACAGGGGAGGATACGCAGTATTTT. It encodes CASSLAGTGEDTQYF.

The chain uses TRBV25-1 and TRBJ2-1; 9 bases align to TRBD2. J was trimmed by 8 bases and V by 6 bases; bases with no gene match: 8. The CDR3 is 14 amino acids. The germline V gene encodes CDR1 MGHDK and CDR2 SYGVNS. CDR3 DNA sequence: TGTGCCAGCAGAAGGACTAGCGTAGTGGATGAGCAGTTCTTC. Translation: CASRRTSVVDEQFF.

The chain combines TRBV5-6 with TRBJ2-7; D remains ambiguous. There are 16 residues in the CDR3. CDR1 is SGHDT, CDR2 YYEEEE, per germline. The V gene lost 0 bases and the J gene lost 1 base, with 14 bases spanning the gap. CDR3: CASSLDRDWPSYEQYF. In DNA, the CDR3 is TGTGCCAGCAGCTTGGACCGAGACTGGCCTTCCTACGAGCAGTACTTC.

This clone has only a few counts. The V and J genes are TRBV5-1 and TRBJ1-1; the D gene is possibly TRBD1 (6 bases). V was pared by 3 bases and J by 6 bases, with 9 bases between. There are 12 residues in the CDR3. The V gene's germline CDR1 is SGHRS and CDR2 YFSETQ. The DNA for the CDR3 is TGCGCCAGCAGCTCGACAGGCCCTGAAGCTTTCTTT. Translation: CASSSTGPEAFF.

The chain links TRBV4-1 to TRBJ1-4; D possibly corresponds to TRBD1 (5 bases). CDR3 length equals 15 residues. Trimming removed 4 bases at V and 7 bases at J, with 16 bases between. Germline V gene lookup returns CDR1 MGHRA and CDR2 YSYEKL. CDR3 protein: CASSRGGGAGEKLFF. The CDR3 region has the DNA TGCGCCAGCAGCCGGGGTGGCGGGGCGGGTGAAAAACTGTTTTTT.

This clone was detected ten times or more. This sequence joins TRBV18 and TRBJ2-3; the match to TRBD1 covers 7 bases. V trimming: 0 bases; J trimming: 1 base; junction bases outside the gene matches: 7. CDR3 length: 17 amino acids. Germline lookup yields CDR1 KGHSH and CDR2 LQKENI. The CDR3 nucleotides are TGTGCCAGCTCACCACCTAATCGACAGGGAGGCACAGATACGCAGTATTTT. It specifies CASSPPNRQGGTDTQYF.

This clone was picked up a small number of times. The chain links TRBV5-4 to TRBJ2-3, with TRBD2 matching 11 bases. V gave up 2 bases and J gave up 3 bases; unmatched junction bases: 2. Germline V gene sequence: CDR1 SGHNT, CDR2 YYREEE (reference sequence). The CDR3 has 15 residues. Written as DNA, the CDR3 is TGTGCCAGCAGCTTTAGCGGGAGGGCAACAGATACGCAGTATTTT. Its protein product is CASSFSGRATDTQYF.

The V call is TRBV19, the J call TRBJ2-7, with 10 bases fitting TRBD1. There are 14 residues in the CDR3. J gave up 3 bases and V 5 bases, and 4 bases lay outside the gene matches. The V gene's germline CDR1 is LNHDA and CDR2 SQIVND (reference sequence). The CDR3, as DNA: TGTGCCAGTAGTCTCGGACAGGGGGGCTACGAGCAGTACTTC. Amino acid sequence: CASSLGQGGYEQYF.

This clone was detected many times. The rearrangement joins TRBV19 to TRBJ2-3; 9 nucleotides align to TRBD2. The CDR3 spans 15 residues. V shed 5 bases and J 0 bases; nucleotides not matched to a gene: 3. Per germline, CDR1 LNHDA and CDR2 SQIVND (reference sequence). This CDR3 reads CASSVTSGSTDTQYF. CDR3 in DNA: TGTGCCAGTAGTGTTACTAGCGGGAGCACAGATACGCAGTATTTT.

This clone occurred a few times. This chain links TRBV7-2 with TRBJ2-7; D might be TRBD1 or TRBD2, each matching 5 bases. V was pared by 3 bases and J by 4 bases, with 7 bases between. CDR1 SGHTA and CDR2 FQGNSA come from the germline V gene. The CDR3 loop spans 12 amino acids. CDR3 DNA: TGTGCCAGCAGCTTCGAGGGGTACGAGCAGTACTTC. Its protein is CASSFEGYEQYF.

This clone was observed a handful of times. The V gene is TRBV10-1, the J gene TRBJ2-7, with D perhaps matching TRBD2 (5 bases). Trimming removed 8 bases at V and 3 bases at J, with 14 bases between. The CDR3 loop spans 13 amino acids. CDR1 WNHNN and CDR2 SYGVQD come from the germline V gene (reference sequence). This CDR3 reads CASSVATNYEQYF. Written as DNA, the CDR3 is TGCGCCAGCTCTGTTGCGACTAACTACGAGCAGTACTTC.

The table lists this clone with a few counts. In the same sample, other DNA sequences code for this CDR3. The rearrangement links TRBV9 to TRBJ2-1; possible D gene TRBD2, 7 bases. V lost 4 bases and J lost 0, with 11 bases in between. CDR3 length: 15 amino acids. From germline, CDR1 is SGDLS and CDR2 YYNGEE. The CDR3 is CASSRGGPSYNEQFF. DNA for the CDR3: TGTGCCAGCAGCCGCGGGGGCCCCTCCTACAATGAGCAGTTCTTC.

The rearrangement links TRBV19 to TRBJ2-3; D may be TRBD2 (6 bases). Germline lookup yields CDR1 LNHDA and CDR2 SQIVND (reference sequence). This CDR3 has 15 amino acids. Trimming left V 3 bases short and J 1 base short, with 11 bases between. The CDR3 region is CASSMSSGGTDTQYF. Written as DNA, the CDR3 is TGTGCCAGTAGTATGAGCTCGGGGGGCACAGATACGCAGTATTTT.

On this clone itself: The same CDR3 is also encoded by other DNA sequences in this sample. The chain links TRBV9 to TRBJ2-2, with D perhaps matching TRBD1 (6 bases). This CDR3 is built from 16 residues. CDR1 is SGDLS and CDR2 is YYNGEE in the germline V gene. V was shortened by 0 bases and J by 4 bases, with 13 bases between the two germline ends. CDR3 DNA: TGTGCCAGCAGCGTAGTGGCAGGGGTTGGCACCGGGGAGCTGTTTTTT. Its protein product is CASSVVAGVGTGELFF. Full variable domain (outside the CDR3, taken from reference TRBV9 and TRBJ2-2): DSGVTQTPKHLITATGQRVTLRCSPRSGDLSVYWYQQSLDQGLQFLIQYYNGEERAKGNILERFSAQQFPDLHSELNLSSLELGDSALYFCASSVVAGVGTGELFFGEGSRLTVL.

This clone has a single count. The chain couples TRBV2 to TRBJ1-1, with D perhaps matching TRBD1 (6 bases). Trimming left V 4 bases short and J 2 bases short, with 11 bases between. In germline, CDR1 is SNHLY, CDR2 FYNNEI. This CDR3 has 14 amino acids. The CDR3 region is CASSVGHRNTEAFF. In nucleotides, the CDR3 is TGTGCCAGCAGTGTGGGACACAGAAACACTGAAGCTTTCTTT.